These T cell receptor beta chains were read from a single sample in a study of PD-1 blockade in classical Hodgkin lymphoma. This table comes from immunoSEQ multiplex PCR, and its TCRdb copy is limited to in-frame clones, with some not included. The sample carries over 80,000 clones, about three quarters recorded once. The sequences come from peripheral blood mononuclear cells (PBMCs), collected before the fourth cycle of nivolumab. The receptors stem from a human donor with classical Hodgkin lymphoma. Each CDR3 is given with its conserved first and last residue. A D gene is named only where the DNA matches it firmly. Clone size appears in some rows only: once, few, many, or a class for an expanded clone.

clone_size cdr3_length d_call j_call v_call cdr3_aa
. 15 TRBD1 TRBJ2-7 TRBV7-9 CASSLEARGHPEQYF
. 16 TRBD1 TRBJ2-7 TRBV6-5 CASSYSARDRDYEQYF
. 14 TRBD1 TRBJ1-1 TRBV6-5 CASSYVTGGSEAFF
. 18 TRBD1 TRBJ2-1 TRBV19 CASSITSRTGGALNEQFF
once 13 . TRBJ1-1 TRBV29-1 CSVELLVNTEAFF
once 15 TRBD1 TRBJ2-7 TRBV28 CASSLMAGGAGEQYF
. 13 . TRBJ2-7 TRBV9 CASSPYQSYEQYF
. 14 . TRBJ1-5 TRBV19 CASSYLGDYQPQHF
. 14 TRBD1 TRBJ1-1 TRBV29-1 CSVGTGAMNTEAFF
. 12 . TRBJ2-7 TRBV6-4 CATPLPGREQYF
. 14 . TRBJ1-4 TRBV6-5 CASSSDRRYEKLFF
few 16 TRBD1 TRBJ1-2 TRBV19 CASSISSDRTVVGYTF
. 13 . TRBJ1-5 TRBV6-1 CASSEARNQPQHF
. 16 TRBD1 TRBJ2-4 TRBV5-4 CASSFTGQGAMGIQYF
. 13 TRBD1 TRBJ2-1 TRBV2 CASSPTGVNEQFF
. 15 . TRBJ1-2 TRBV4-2 CASSQERTEDYGYTF
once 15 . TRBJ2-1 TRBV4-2 CASSQGQDSYNEQFF
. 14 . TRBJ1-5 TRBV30 CAWSFDSPHQPQHF
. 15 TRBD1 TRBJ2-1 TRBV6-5 CASSSTGVSYNEQFF
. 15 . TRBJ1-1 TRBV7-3 CASSLDRLGNTEAFF
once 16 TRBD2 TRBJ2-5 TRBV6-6 CASRRTSGGNQETQYF
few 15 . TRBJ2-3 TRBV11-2 CASSPVGGRTDTQYF
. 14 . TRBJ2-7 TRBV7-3 CASSLGQSSYEQYF
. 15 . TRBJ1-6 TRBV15 CATSRDQSGNSPLHF
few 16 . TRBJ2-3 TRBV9 CASSVESLLTTDTQYF
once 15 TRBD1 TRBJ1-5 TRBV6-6 CASSIGQGGNQPQHF
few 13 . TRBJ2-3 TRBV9 CASSVAWMDTQYF
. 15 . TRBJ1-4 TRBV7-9 CASSLAVVGNEKLFF
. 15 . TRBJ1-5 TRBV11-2 CASSLDGRSNQPQHF
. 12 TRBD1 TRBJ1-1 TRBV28 CASNDRATEAFF
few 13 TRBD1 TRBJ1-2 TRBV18 CASSPDRDYGYTF
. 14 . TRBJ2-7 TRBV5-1 CASSPDRVTYEQYF
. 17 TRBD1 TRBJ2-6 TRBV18 CASSPLRTGPGANVLTF
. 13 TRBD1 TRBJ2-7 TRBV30 CAWSVTGGYEQYF
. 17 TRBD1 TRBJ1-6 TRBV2 CASDGDPLDRVYSPLHF
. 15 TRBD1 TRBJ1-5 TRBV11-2 CASSLGRQGVQPQHF
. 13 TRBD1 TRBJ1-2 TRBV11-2 CASSLGQAYGYTF
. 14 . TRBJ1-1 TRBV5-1 CASSLSQGNTEAFF
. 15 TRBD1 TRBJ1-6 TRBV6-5 CASSYSGTGGSPLHF
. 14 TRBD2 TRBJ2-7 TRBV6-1 CASSDTSGSYEQYF
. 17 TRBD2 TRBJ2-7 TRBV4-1 CASSQEILALGAGEQYF
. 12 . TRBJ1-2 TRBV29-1 CSVSRDRVGYTF
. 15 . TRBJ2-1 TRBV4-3 CASSQGGAAYNEQFF
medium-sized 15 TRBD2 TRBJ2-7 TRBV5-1 CASSKLAPSSYEQYF
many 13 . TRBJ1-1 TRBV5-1 CASSLVGDTEAFF
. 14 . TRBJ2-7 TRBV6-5 CASSYRGLVSEQYF
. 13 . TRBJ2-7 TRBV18 CASSPGRVNEQYF
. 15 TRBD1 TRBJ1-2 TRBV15 CATSRYRGMNYGYTF
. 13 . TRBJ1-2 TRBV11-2 CASTDWASYGYTF
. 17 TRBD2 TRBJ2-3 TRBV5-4 CASSRGLAGSGTDTQYF
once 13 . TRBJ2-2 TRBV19 CASSISSAGELFF
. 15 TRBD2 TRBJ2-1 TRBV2 CASSGGSSGNHEQFF
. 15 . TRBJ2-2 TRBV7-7 CASSLSSGRTGELFF